The 3 T cell receptor beta chains below were found in one sample sequenced in a study of cytomegalovirus exposure and HLA in healthy donors. The PCR was carried out with 60 Vbeta primers and 13 Jbeta primers. The data were produced by immunoSEQ multiplex PCR, yet TCRdb's version contains in-frame clones alone and is incomplete. The sample records about 150,000 clones, roughly 81% being singletons. The sample comprised PBMCs. All receptors come from a woman aged 18 to 35 in good health and CMV-seronegative.

This clone was detected a few times. J is TRBJ2-7 and V is TRBV5-8; 7 nucleotides line up with TRBD1. From germline, CDR1 is SGHTS and CDR2 YDEGEE. Trimming at V came to 0 bases and at J to 6 bases, leaving 9 bases not matched to a gene. The CDR3 consists of 15 residues. The CDR3, as DNA: TGTGCCAGCAGCTTGGGACAGGGACCGTTCGGCGAGCAGTACTTC. Protein product: CASSLGQGPFGEQYF.

In its sample, this clone is medium-sized (0.01 to 0.1%). The chain recombines TRBV4-2 with TRBJ2-7; a possible D gene is TRBD1 (5 bases). Germline V lookup: CDR1 LGHNA, CDR2 YNFKEQ. The CDR3 is 14 amino acids. The V gene lost 0 bases and the J gene lost 6 bases, with 12 bases spanning the gap. This CDR3 is CASSQDFKGREQYF. As DNA, the CDR3 is TGTGCCAGCAGCCAAGATTTTAAGGGGCGCGAGCAGTACTTC.

This clone appeared once. The V and J genes are TRBV29-1 and TRBJ2-7; 10 bases match TRBD2. The V and J ends lost 4 bases and 2 bases, in that order; junction bases with no gene match: 5. The CDR3 has 14 residues. Germline values: CDR1 SQVTM, CDR2 ANQGSEA. The CDR3 coding sequence is TGCAGCGTTGGGAGCGGGGGGGCCGCCTACGAGCAGTACTTC. This translates into CSVGSGGAAYEQYF.